This TCR beta chain was recorded in a study of T cell responses to AZD1222 COVID-19 vaccine. Study-level results: Baseline antibody screening turned up just a handful of seropositive AZD1222 recipients. The donors showed a predominance of white British ancestry and of females, with possible underestimation of clonal diversity.

Comments on this clone: Its specificity is not known.

Here immunoSEQ multiplex PCR was the method, and the copy in TCRdb shows in-frame clones only, minus some. Among roughly 130,000 clones listed, 80% to 90% were seen once. Germline CDR1 reads DFQATT; CDR2 reads SNEGSKA (reference sequence). With 6 bases clipped from V and 4 bases from J, the junction kept 11 bases outside the gene matches. This CDR3 comprises 16 residues. This sample comprised peripheral blood, obtained on day 0 of AZD1222 vaccination. The source of this sequence is an adult in good health. The chain links TRBV20-1 to TRBJ2-7, with TRBD2 matching 14 bases. The CDR3 sequence: CSASGTSGSLPYEQYF. The CDR3 DNA reads as TGCAGTGCCAGTGGGACTAGCGGGAGTTTGCCGTACGAGCAGTACTTC.